The 25 T cell receptor beta chains presented below share a single source sample, sequenced in a study of shared clonotypes between healthy human individuals. Libraries were prepared by immunoSEQ multiplex PCR; TCRdb keeps only in-frame clonotypes and omits some of them. The sample carries 1.5 million to 2.5 million clones, 85% to 95% recorded once. Terminally differentiated effector memory CD45RA+ cells were excluded from the naive CD8 cells, which were CD45RO-negative and positively selected for CCR7. The sample taken for sequencing was naive CD8+ T cells sorted from blood. Receptor source: a man aged 18 to 35 in good health.

The chain carries TRBV10-3 and TRBJ1-2, with unresolved D. This CDR3 is built from 17 residues. The V end lost 3 bases, the J end lost 0 bases, and 17 bases lay between the germline ends. Germline CDR1 is ENHRY and CDR2 is SYGVKD. The CDR3 DNA reads TGTGCCATCAGTGAAGGTCCGTTGGCAGGAACTAACTATGGCTACACCTTC. Its protein product is CAISEGPLAGTNYGYTF.

This chain uses TRBV4-1 with TRBJ2-2, with D possibly TRBD2 on 5 matching bases. The germline V gene has CDR1 MGHRA and CDR2 YSYEKL. V was shortened by 1 base and J by 1 base, with 19 bases between the two germline ends. This CDR3 has 19 amino acids. CDR3 loop: CASSQARSKGEGNTGELFF. CDR3 DNA: TGCGCCAGCAGCCAAGCAAGGTCCAAGGGAGAGGGGAACACCGGGGAGCTGTTTTTT.

The J gene is TRBJ2-7, the V gene TRBV9; D remains ambiguous. Germline values: CDR1 SGDLS, CDR2 YYNGEE. Deletions cut 2 bases from V and 0 bases from J, with 6 bases between. This CDR3 region has 13 residues. The CDR3 bases are TGTGCCAGCAGCGTTAGTAACTCCTACGAGCAGTACTTC. Its protein is CASSVSNSYEQYF.

The rearrangement joins TRBV9 to TRBJ1-3; the D is unclear. This CDR3 contains 15 residues. CDR1 SGDLS and CDR2 YYNGEE come from the germline V gene. V dropped 3 bases and J dropped 4 bases, with 14 bases sitting between them. CDR3 coding DNA: TGTGCCAGCAGCGAGGACGGCACGATCGGAAACACCATATATTTT. This translates into CASSEDGTIGNTIYF.

The chain joins TRBV19 to TRBJ2-5; no reliable D call. CDR1 and CDR2 (germline): LNHDA, SQIVND (reference sequence). CDR3 size: 12 residues. V gave up 6 bases and J gave up 0 bases, with 5 bases separating them. CDR3 region: CASSPDQETQYF. The CDR3 DNA reads TGTGCCAGTAGCCCGGACCAAGAGACCCAGTACTTC.

The CDR3 here is CASSSTGEGGELFF. The CDR3 DNA follows: TGTGCCAGCAGCTCGACAGGGGAGGGCGGGGAGCTGTTTTTT. This chain connects TRBV6-5 to TRBJ2-2; the D gene is possibly TRBD1 (8 bases). There are 14 residues in the CDR3. Germline CDR1 MNHEY, CDR2 SVGAGI. Trimming took 6 bases from V and 7 from J, leaving 15 bases between them.

This clone came up once. The chain has TRBV2 and TRBJ2-5; TRBD1 matches at 7 bases. This CDR3 has 16 amino acids. The V segment lost 4 bases and the J segment 1 base; nucleotides outside the gene matches: 9. CDR1 is SNHLY, CDR2 FYNNEI, per germline. The CDR3 nucleotides read TGTGCCAGCAGTGGGGCCGAGGGGGCTACCCAAGAGACCCAGTACTTC. This codes for CASSGAEGATQETQYF.

The CDR3 DNA follows: TGTGCCAGCAGTTACGAAGGACTCCATACGCAGTATTTT. Protein product: CASSYEGLHTQYF. The chain couples TRBV6-5 to TRBJ2-3; D possibly corresponds to TRBD2 (5 bases). V was shortened by 2 bases and J by 7 bases, with 10 bases between the two germline ends. In germline, CDR1 is MNHEY, CDR2 SVGAGI. This CDR3 spans 13 amino acids.

The chain carries TRBV27 and TRBJ2-7; D possibly uses TRBD1 or TRBD2 (6 bases each). CDR3 length: 15 amino acids. Germline V lookup: CDR1 MNHEY, CDR2 SMNVEV (reference sequence). Deletions cut 1 base from V and 3 bases from J, with 13 bases between. Here the CDR3 DNA reads TGTGCCAGCAGTTTATGGTCGGGGGCCTACTACGAGCAGTACTTC. Translating gives CASSLWSGAYYEQYF.

This clone was detected once. This sequence joins TRBV13 and TRBJ2-2; D might be TRBD1 or TRBD2, each matching 6 bases. V gave up 2 bases and J gave up 6 bases, with 19 bases separating them. The CDR3 is 17 residues long. Germline values: CDR1 PRHDT, CDR2 FYEKMQ (reference sequence). The CDR3 reads CASSLLVKDGGPGELFF. CDR3 coding DNA: TGTGCCAGCAGCTTATTAGTAAAGGACGGGGGCCCCGGGGAGCTGTTTTTT.

The genes are TRBV19 and TRBJ2-7; no firm D call. Germline V lookup: CDR1 LNHDA, CDR2 SQIVND (reference sequence). The CDR3 is 15 residues long. Trimming removed 3 bases at V and 0 bases at J, with 12 bases between. Here the CDR3 reads CASSMGRLFSYEQYF. The CDR3 DNA sequence: TGTGCCAGTAGTATGGGCAGACTCTTCTCCTACGAGCAGTACTTC.

This chain uses TRBV2 with TRBJ2-5; tentatively, D is TRBD2 (5 bases). V was shortened by 7 bases and J by 2 bases, with 14 bases between the two germline ends. The germline gives CDR1 SNHLY, CDR2 FYNNEI. The CDR3 has 14 amino acids. The CDR3, as DNA: TGTGCCAGCACCCCGGAGGAGTTACAAGAGACCCAGTACTTC. Amino acid sequence: CASTPEELQETQYF.

The V gene is TRBV2, the J gene TRBJ2-4; the D call may be TRBD1 or TRBD2 (6 bases each). The CDR3 extends over 12 amino acids. Trimming cost V 7 bases and J 11 bases, with 15 bases left between them. Germline lookup yields CDR1 SNHLY and CDR2 FYNNEI. The CDR3 DNA reads as TGTGCCAGCATCCGGGCCGGGGGCCTTCAGTACTTC. It codes for CASIRAGGLQYF.

The chain recombines TRBV7-9 with TRBJ1-1; 9 nucleotides match TRBD1. The CDR3 length is 14 residues. The V and J ends lost 2 bases and 3 bases, in that order; junction bases with no gene match: 1. CDR1 SEHNR and CDR2 FQNEAQ come from the germline V gene (reference sequence). CDR3 loop: CASSLRDRDTEAFF. CDR3 DNA: TGTGCCAGCAGCTTACGGGACAGGGACACTGAAGCTTTCTTT. The whole variable domain, filled in from reference TRBV7-9 and TRBJ1-1, reads DTGVSQNPRHKITKRGQNVTFRCDPISEHNRLYWYRQTLGQGPEFLTYFQNEAQLEKSRLLSDRFSAERPKGSFSTLEIQRTEQGDSAMYLCASSLRDRDTEAFFGQGTRLTVV.

For this clone: At the DNA level, this CDR3 is encoded by other sequences in the same sample as well. The V call is TRBV5-1, the J call TRBJ1-1, with 9 bases fitting TRBD1. The germline gives CDR1 SGHRS, CDR2 YFSETQ. The CDR3 length is 14 residues. V dropped 4 bases and J dropped 4; count of bases not matched to a gene: 5. The CDR3 DNA follows: TGCGCCAGCAGCCCCGACAGGGGGGGCACTGAAGCTTTCTTT. Translation gives CASSPDRGGTEAFF. Full variable domain (outside the CDR3, taken from reference TRBV5-1 and TRBJ1-1): KAGVTQTPRYLIKTRGQQVTLSCSPISGHRSVSWYQQTPGQGLQFLFEYFSETQRNKGNFPGRFSGRQFSNSRSEMNVSTLELGDSALYLCASSPDRGGTEAFFGQGTRLTVV.

The genes are TRBV27 and TRBJ2-3, with D possibly TRBD2 on 5 matching bases. The CDR3 spans 14 residues. CDR1 MNHEY and CDR2 SMNVEV come from the germline V gene (reference sequence). V lost 5 bases and J 2 bases, leaving 11 bases between the germline ends. The CDR3 here is CASSPLGATDTQYF. The CDR3 DNA reads as TGTGCCAGCAGTCCCCTGGGAGCCACAGATACGCAGTATTTT.

The chain is built from TRBV27 and TRBJ1-5; the match to TRBD1 covers 8 bases. The CDR3 is made up of 13 amino acids. Germline V lookup: CDR1 MNHEY, CDR2 SMNVEV (reference sequence). V lost 8 bases, J lost 5 bases, and 5 bases stayed unmatched. The CDR3 region has the DNA TGTGCCAGCGGGGACAGGTACTATCAGCCCCAGCATTTT. Translated: CASGDRYYQPQHF.

This chain uses TRBV10-3 with TRBJ2-3; 7 nucleotides align to TRBD2. V lost 0 bases, J lost 3 bases, and 12 bases stayed unmatched. The CDR3 has 18 amino acids. The germline CDR1 and CDR2 sequences are ENHRY and SYGVKD. The CDR3 sequence is CAISESTLGGIGTDTQYF. The CDR3, as DNA: TGTGCCATCAGTGAGTCGACTCTGGGAGGGATAGGAACAGATACGCAGTATTTT.

DNA for the CDR3: TGTGCCAGTTCGACAGTGAACTATGGCTACACCTTC. Its protein product is CASSTVNYGYTF. The chain is built from TRBV19 and TRBJ1-2, with a possible D match to TRBD1 (5 bases). Trimming removed 8 bases at V and 2 bases at J, with 9 bases between. This CDR3 contains 12 residues. CDR1 LNHDA and CDR2 SQIVND come from the germline V gene (reference sequence).

The rearrangement uses TRBV27 and TRBJ2-7; weak D call: TRBD2 (6 bases). Per germline, CDR1 MNHEY and CDR2 SMNVEV (reference sequence). The CDR3 extends over 17 amino acids. The germline V and J ends were trimmed by 6 bases and 3 bases, with 24 bases remaining between them. CDR3: CASRSRGGVPIGYEQYF. DNA for the CDR3: TGTGCCAGCAGATCCCGTGGAGGGGTCCCCATAGGCTACGAGCAGTACTTC.

Comment on this clone: Other DNA sequences of this sample code for an identical CDR3. The chain recombines TRBV20-1 with TRBJ2-7; D gene ambiguous. The CDR3 spans 11 residues. The germline gives CDR1 DFQATT, CDR2 SNEGSKA (reference sequence). V lost 3 bases and J 4 bases, leaving 7 bases between the germline ends. In DNA, the CDR3 is TGCAGTGCTAGTGATGGGTACGAGCAGTACTTC. Amino acids: CSASDGYEQYF.

This chain uses TRBV19 with TRBJ1-5, with D possibly TRBD1 on 5 matching bases. The germline gives CDR1 LNHDA, CDR2 SQIVND (reference sequence). Between the trimmed V and J ends, which lost 6 bases and 1 base, there was a span of 19 bases. The CDR3 has 17 amino acids. This CDR3 is CASRRSLGEWSNQPQHF. In DNA, the CDR3 is TGTGCCAGTAGAAGGTCCCTGGGGGAGTGGAGCAATCAGCCCCAGCATTTT.

V and J are TRBV27 and TRBJ2-7; D assignment may be TRBD1 or TRBD2 (5 bases each). The germline V gene encodes CDR1 MNHEY and CDR2 SMNVEV (reference sequence). The CDR3 has 16 amino acids. V lost 5 bases, J lost 0 bases, and 17 bases lay in between. The CDR3 loop reads CASSPSAGTVSYEQYF. The CDR3 coding sequence is TGTGCCAGCAGTCCCTCAGCCGGGACGGTCTCCTACGAGCAGTACTTC.

The chain recombines TRBV4-1 with TRBJ2-7; 7 bases fit TRBD1. The CDR3 consists of 15 residues. V lost 6 bases and J lost 0; bases outside the gene matches: 8. Germline V gene data show CDR1 as MGHRA and CDR2 as YSYEKL. The CDR3 DNA reads TGCGCCAGCAGTCAGGGGGACATCAGCTCCTACGAGCAGTACTTC. It codes for CASSQGDISSYEQYF.

The chain links TRBV4-1 to TRBJ1-5; the D gene is possibly TRBD1 (6 bases). The CDR3 runs 16 residues. The V end was cut by 1 base, the J end by 4 bases, with 14 bases between. CDR1 MGHRA and CDR2 YSYEKL come from the germline V gene. CDR3 bases: TGCGCCAGCAGCCAAGGAGGGGGGCACAGTAATCAGCCCCAGCATTTT. This codes for CASSQGGGHSNQPQHF.